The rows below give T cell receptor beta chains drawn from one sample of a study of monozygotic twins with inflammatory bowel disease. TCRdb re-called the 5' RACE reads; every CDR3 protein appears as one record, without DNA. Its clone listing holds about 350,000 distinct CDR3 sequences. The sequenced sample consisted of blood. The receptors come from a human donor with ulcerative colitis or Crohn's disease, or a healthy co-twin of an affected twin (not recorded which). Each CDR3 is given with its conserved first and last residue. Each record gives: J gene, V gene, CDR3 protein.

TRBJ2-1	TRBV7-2	CASSFDRGAREQFF
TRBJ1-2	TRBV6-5	CASSYGWGDQTAGYTF
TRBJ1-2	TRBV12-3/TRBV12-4	CASTRTGDGYTF
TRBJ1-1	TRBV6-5	CASSYRGLNTEAFF
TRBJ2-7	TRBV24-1	CATSEPGSYEQYF
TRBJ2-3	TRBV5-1	CASSPSGGALGTDTQYF
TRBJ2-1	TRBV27	CASSQQGHNEQFF
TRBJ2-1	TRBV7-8	CASSLSTGDEFF
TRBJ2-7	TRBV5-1	CASSLVGQGGNYEQYF
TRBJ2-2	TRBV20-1	CSASGGGLAVTGELFF
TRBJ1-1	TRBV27	CASSLSLNLPNTEAFF
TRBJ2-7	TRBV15	CATSRDGFRDGSYEQYF
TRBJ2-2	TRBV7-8	CASSLARDGNTGELFF
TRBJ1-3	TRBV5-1	CASSLDRSRGNTIYF
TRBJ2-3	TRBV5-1	CASSLDRTTDTQYF
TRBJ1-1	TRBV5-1	CASSSQTGGTEAFF
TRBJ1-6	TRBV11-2	CASSLLRTGKNSPLHF
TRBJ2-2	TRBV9	CASSKGGHRARTGELFF
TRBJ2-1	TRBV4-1	CASSQDSRGGYNEQFF
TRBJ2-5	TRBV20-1	CSARVSGGYETQYF
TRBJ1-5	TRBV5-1	CASSHDGGGNQPQHF
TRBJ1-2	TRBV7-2	CAIPVGGQARNYGYTF
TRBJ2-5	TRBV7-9	CASTPSVGGQETQYF
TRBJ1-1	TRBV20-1	CSAREGAANTEAFF
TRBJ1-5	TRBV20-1	CSATEGLPNNQPQHF
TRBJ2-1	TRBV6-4	CASSDGSGGNNEQFF
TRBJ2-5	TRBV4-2	CASSHNSGGEETQYF
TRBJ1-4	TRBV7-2	CASSEDRGGEKLFF
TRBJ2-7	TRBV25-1	CASSDLAESDGEQYF
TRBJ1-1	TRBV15	CATSRDLPGRWNTEAFF
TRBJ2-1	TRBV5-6	CASSLGNRRNEQFF
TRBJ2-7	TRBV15	CATSRSGTASGYEQYF
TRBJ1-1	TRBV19	CASSSLLSAEAFF
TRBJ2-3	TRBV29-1	CSEKTTTDTQYF
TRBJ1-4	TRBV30	CAWKEGRLNEKLFF
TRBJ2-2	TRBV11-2	CASTRFGQRANTGELFF
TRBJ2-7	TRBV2	CASSGGRLVSYEQYF
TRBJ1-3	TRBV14	CASSPGASSGNTIYF
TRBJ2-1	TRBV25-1	CASSETGTPYNEQFF
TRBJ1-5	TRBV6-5	CASWTAYQPQHF
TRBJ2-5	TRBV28	CASSLSGEGTQYF
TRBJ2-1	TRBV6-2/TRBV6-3	CASSYFAGLYNEQFF
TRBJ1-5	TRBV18	CASSRERTGGDGPQHF
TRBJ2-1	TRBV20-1	CSARGAYNEQFF
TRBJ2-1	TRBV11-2	CASSLAPSGRYNEQFF
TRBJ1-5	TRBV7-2	CASSIPNQPQHF
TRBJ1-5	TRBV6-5	CASSSLGGRASNQPQHF
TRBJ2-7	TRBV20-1	CSARLVSVEQYF
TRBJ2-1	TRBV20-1	CSAAGFPLNNEQFF
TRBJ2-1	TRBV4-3	CASSRWNNEQFF
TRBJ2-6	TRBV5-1	CASSWDRLSGANVLTF
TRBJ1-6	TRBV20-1	CSARGTGNSPLHF
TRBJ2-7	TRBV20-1	CSLTRGADYEQYF
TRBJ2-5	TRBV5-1	CASSLAPTGVGETQYF
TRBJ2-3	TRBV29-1	CSVLAGQSGTQYF
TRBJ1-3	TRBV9	CASSPQGGTGGNTIYF
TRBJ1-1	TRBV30	CAWSVQGTENTEAFF
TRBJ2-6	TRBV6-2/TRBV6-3	CASRWTGGSGANVLTF
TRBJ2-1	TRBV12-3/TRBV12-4	CASSSGLAEFF
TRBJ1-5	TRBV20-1	CSARQGESQPQHF